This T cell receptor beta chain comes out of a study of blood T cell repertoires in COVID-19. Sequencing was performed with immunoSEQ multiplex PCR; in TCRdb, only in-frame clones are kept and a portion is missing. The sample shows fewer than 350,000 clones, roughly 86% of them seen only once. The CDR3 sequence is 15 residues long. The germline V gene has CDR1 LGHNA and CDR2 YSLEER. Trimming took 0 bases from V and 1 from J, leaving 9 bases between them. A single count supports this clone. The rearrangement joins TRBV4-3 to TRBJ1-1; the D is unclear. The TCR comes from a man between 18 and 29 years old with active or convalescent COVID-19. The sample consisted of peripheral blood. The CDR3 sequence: CASSQDASGNTEAFF. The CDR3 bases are TGCGCCAGCAGCCAAGATGCCAGTGGGAACACTGAAGCTTTCTTT.